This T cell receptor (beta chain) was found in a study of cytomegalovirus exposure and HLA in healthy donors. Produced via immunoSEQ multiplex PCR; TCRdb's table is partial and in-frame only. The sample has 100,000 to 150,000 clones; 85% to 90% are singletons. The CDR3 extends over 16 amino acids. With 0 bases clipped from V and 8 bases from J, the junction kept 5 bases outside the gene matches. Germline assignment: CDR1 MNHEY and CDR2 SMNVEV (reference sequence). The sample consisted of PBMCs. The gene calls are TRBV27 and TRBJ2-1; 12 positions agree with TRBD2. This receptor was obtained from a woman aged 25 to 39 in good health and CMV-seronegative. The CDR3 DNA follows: TGTGCCAGCAGTTTATCGCCTAGCGGGGGGGCGTATGAGCAGTTCTTC. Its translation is CASSLSPSGGAYEQFF.